Here is one TCR beta chain with its context. What it binds is not known. Germline CDR1 and CDR2: LNHNV and YYDKDF (reference sequence). This CDR3 spans 13 amino acids. V was pared by 4 bases and J by 5 bases, with 9 bases between. This sample was included in a study of CD8+ T cells in alopecia areata. Study-level background: The study gave treated patients oral tofacitinib at 5 to 10 mg twice daily. Treatment ran 6 to 18 months, with 6 months of follow-up afterward. Findings and caveats of the study: Lesional scalp displayed greater clonality than normal scalp, most notably in alopecia totalis/universalis. Normal skin's resident alphabeta T cells are also sequenced in scalp samples.

Extracted from the samples, RNA was reverse transcribed into cDNA to serve as the sequencing template. Sequenced by immunoSEQ multiplex PCR; TCRdb stores in-frame clones only, minus some. The sample has 150,000 to 200,000 clones, 67% seen once. The specimen was CD8+ T cells sorted from blood, collected at week 0. The clonotype comes from a human donor with alopecia areata. V usage is TRBV15 and J usage is TRBJ1-5; D is possibly TRBD1 (5 bases). CDR3 residues: CATSILGDQPQHF. CDR3 in DNA: TGTGCCACCAGCATTCTGGGGGATCAGCCCCAGCATTTT.